The clone carrying this T cell receptor beta chain was detected only once. As yet, its antigen is unknown. The data originate from a study of Ad26.COV2.S vaccination and SARS-CoV-2 variants. Study-level background: Recipients of Ad26.COV2.S got it intramuscularly, once or twice 56 days apart.

TCRdb's table, derived via immunoSEQ multiplex PCR, lists solely in-frame clones and lacks some. The sample lists around 500,000 clones; roughly nine tenths were seen once. The treatment here: 15 to 20 received Ad26.COV2.S at low or high dose, single or two shots; roughly five received placebo; per-sample allocation not given. Specimen acquisition occurred on day 63 following the initial vaccine or placebo injection. The CDR3 consists of 13 residues. Trimming took off 3 bases at V and 7 bases at J, with 10 bases between the two ends. Germline assignment: CDR1 KGHSH and CDR2 LQKENI. The study's findings and limits: Breadth of non-spike TCRs did not differ between vaccinees and placebo recipients.

The chain employs TRBV18 and TRBJ1-3; no clear D. The sample here was peripheral blood, taken in a trial of Ad26.COV2.S vaccine versus placebo. This sequence was found in a person between 18 and 60 years old who received the Ad26.COV2.S COVID-19 vaccine or a placebo. The CDR3 protein is CASSPWTDNTIYF. CDR3 bases: TGTGCCAGCTCACCTTGGACTGATAACACCATATATTTT.